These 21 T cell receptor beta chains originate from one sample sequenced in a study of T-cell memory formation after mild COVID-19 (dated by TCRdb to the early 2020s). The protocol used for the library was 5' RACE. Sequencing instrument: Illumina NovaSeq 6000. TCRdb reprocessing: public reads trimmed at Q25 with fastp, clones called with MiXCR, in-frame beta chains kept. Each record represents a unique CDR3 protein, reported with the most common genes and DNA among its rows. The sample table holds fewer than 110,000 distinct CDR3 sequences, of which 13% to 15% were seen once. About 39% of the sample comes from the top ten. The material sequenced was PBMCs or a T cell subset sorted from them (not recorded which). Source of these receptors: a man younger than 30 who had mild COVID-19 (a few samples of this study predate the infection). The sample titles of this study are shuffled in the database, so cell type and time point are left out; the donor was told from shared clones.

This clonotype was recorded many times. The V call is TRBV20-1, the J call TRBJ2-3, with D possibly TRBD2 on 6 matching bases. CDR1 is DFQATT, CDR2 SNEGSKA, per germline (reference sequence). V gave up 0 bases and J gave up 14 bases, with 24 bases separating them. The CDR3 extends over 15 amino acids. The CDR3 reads CSARDHLASSAGPYF. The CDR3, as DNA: TGCAGTGCTAGAGATCACCTAGCGTCCTCAGCCGGTCCGTATTTT.

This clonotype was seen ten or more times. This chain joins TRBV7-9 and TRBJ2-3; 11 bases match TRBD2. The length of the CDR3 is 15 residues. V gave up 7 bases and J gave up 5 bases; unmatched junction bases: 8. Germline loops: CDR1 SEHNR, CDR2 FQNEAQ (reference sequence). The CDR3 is CASTLALAGGDTQYF. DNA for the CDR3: TGTGCCAGCACCTTGGCTCTAGCGGGGGGAGATACGCAGTATTTT.

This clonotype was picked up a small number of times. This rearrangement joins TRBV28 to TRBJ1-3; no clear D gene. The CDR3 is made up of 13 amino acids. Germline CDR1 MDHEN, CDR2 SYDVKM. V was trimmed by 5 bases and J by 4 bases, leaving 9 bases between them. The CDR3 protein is CASSAVGGNTIYF. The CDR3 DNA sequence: TGTGCCAGCAGTGCGGTAGGGGGAAACACCATATATTTT.

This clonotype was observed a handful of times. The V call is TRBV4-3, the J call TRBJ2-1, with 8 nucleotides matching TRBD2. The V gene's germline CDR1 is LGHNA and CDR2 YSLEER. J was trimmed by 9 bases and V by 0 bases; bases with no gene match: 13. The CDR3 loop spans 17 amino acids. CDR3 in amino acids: CASSQEAGGGPDGEQFF. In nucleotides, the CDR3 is TGCGCCAGCAGCCAAGAGGCGGGCGGGGGGCCTGACGGTGAGCAGTTCTTC.

CDR3 nucleotides: TGTGCCAGCAGTTACCAGGGTTGCGGGGATGAGCAGTTCTTC. Its protein is CASSYQGCGDEQFF. The chain combines TRBV6-5 with TRBJ2-1, with D possibly matching TRBD2 (6 bases). The germline CDR1 and CDR2 sequences are MNHEY and SVGAGI. V dropped 2 bases and J dropped 8 bases, with 13 bases sitting between them. This CDR3 contains 14 residues.

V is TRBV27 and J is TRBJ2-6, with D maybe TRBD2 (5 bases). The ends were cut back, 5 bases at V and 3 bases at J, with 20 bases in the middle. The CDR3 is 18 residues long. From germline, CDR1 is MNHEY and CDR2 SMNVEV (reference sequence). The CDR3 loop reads CASSTEGEGLGGANVLTF. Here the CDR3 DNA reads TGTGCCAGCAGTACTGAGGGCGAGGGTCTGGGTGGGGCCAACGTCCTGACTTTC.

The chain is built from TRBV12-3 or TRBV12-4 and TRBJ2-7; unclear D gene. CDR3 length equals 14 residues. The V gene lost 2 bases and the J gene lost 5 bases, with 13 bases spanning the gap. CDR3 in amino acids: CASSLSWAGNEQYF. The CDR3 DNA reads TGTGCCAGCAGTTTAAGCTGGGCTGGCAACGAGCAGTACTTC.

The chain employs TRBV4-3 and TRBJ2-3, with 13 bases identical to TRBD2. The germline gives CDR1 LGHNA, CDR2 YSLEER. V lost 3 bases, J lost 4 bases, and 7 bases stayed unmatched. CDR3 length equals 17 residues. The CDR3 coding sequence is TGCGCCAGCAGCCATGGACTAGCGGGGGCTGGGGCAGATACGCAGTATTTT. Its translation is CASSHGLAGAGADTQYF.

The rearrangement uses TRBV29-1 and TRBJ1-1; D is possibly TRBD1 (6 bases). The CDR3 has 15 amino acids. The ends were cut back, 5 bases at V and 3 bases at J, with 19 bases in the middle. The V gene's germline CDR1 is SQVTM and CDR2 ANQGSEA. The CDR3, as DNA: TGCAGCGTTTCACACGGTCCAGGGGAGGACACTGAAGCTTTCTTT. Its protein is CSVSHGPGEDTEAFF.

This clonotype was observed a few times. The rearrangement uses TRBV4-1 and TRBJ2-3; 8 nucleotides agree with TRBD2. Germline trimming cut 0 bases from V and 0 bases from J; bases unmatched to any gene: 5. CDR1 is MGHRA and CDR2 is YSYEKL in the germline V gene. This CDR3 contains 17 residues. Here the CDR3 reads CASSQDRSGISTDTQYF. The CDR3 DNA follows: TGCGCCAGCAGCCAAGATCGTAGCGGGATAAGCACAGATACGCAGTATTTT.

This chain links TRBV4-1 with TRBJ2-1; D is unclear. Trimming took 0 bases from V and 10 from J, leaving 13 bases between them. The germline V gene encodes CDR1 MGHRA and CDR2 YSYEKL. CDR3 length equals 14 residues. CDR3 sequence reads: CASSQDPSAQEQFF. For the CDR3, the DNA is TGCGCCAGCAGCCAAGACCCCTCCGCACAGGAGCAGTTCTTC.

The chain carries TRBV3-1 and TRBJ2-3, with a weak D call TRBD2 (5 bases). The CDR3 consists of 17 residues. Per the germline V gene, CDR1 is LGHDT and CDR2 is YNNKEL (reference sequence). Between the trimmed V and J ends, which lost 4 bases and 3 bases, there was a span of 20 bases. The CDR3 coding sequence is TGTGCCAGCAGCCCTCGAGGGTGGAAGCTTGGGACAGATACGCAGTATTTT. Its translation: CASSPRGWKLGTDTQYF.

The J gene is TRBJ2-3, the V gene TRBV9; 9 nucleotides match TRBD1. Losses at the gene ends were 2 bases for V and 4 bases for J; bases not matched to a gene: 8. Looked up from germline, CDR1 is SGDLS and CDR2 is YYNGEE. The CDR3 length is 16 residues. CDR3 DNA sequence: TGTGCCAGCAGCGTTCGACAGGGGGATAATGCAGATACGCAGTATTTT. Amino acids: CASSVRQGDNADTQYF.

The CDR3 DNA sequence: TGTGCCAGCAGGCCCACCGGGACAGGGAGGGAGACCCAGTACTTC. Protein sequence: CASRPTGTGRETQYF. V and J are TRBV5-6 and TRBJ2-5; 9 positions agree with TRBD1. Germline loops: CDR1 SGHDT, CDR2 YYEEEE. J lost 5 bases, V lost 5 bases, and 10 bases had no gene match. CDR3 size: 15 residues.

The CDR3 is CATSPTRSSYNEQFF. Here the CDR3 DNA reads TGTGCCACCAGCCCGACTCGAAGCTCCTACAATGAGCAGTTCTTC. The chain has TRBV15 and TRBJ2-1; D unclear. CDR1 LNHNV and CDR2 YYDKDF come from the germline V gene (reference sequence). Trimming took 5 bases from V and 0 from J, leaving 11 bases between them. The CDR3 covers 15 residues.

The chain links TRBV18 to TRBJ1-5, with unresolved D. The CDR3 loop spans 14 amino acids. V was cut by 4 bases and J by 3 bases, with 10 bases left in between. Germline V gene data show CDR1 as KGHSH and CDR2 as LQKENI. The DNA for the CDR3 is TGTGCCAGCTCACAGTGGAGGGACAATCAGCCCCAGCATTTT. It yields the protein CASSQWRDNQPQHF.

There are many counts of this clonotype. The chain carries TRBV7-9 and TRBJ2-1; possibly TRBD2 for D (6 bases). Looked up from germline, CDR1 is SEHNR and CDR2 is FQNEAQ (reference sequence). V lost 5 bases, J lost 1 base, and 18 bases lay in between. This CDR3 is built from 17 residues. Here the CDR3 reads CASSPGLSGFSYNEQFF. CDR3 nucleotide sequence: TGTGCCAGCAGCCCAGGGCTTAGCGGCTTTTCCTACAATGAGCAGTTCTTC.

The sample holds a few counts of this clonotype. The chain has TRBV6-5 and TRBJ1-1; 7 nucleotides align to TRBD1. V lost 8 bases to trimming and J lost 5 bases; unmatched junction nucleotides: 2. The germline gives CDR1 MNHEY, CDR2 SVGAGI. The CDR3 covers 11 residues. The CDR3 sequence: CASGTATEAFF. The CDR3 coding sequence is TGTGCCAGCGGGACAGCTACTGAAGCTTTCTTT.

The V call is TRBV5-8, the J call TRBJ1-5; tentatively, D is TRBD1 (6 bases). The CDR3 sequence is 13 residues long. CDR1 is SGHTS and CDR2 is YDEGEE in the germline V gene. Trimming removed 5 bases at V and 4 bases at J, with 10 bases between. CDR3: CASSRGANQPQHF. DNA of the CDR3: TGTGCCAGCAGTCGGGGGGCTAATCAGCCCCAGCATTTT.

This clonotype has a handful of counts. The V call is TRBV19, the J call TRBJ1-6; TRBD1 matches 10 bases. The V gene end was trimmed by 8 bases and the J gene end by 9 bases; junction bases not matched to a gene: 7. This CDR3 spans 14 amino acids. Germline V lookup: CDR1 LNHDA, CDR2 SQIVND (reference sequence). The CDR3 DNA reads TGTGCCAGTGGATACGGGACAGGGGCTTCACCCCTCCACTTT. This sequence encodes CASGYGTGASPLHF.

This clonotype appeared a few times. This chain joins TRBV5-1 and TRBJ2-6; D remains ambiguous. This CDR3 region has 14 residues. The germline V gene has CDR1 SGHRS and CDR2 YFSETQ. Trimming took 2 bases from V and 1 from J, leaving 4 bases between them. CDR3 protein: CASSFRSGANVLTF. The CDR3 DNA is TGCGCCAGCAGCTTTAGGTCTGGGGCCAACGTCCTGACTTTC.